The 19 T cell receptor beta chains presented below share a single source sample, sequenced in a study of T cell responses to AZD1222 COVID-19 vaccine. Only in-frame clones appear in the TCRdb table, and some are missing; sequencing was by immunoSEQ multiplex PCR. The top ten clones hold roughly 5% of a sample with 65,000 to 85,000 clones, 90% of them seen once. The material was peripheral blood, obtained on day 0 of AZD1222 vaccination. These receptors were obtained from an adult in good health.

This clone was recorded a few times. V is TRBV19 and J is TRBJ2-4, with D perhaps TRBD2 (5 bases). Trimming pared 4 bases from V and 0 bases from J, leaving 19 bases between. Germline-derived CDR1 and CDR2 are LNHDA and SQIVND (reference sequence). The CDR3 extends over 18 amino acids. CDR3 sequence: CASSTLYAAGQAKNIQYF. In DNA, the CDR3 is TGTGCCAGTAGTACATTATATGCGGCGGGCCAAGCCAAAAACATTCAGTACTTC.

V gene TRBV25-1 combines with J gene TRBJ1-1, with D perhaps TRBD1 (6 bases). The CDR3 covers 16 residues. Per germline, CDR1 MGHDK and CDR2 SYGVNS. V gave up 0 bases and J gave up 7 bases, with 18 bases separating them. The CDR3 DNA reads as TGTGCCAGCAGTGAATATGGGGGGCGCGGTATTAATGAAGCTTTCTTT. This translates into CASSEYGGRGINEAFF.

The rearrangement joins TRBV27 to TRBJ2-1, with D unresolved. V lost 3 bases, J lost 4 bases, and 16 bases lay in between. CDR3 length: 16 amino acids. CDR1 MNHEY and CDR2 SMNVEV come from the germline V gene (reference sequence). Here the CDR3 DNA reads TGTGCCAGCAGTTTTAGCATGGAGTACCTGTACAATGAGCAGTTCTTC. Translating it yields CASSFSMEYLYNEQFF.

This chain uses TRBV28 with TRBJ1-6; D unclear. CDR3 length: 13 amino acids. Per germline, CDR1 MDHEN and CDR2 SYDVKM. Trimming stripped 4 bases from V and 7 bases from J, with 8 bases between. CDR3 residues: CASSSQPNSPLHF. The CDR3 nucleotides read TGTGCCAGCAGTTCACAGCCCAATTCACCCCTCCACTTT.

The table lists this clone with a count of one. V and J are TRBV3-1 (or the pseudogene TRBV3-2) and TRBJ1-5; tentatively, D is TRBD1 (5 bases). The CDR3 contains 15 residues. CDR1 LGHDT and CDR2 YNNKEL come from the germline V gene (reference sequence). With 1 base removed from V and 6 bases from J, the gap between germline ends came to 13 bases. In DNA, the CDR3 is TGTGCCAGCAGCCAAGGGCTCGGGGGGGGTCAGCCCCAGCATTTT. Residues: CASSQGLGGGQPQHF.

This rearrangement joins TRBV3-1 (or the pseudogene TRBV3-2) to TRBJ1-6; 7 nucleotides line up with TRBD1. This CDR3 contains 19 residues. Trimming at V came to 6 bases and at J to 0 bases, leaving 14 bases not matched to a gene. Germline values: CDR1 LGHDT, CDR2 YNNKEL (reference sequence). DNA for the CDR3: TGTGCCAGCAGTCCGTTCAACAGGGGTCTGAGCTCCTATAATTCACCCCTCCACTTT. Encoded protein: CASSPFNRGLSSYNSPLHF.

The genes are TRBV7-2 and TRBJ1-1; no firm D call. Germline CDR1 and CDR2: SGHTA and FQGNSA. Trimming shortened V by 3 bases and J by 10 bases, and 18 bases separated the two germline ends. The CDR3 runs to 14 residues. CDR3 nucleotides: TGTGCCAGCAGCTTCCCCTGGACCAGACCGATAGCTTTCTTT. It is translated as CASSFPWTRPIAFF.

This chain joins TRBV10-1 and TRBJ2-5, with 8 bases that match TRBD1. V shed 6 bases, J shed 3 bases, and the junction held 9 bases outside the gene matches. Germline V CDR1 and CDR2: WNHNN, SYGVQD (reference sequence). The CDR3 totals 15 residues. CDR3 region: CASSGGQDAKETQYF. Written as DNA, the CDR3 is TGCGCCAGCAGCGGGGGACAGGATGCTAAAGAGACCCAGTACTTC.

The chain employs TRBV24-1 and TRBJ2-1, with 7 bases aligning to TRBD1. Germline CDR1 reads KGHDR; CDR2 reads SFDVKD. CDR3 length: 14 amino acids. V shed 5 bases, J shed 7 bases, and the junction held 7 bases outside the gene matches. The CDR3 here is CATSGRGRVNEQFF. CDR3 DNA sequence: TGTGCCACCAGTGGAAGGGGGCGCGTGAATGAGCAGTTCTTC.

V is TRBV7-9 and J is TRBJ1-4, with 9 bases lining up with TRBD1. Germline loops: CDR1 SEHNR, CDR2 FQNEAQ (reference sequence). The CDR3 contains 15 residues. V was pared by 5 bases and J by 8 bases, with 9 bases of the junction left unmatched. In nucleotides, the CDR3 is TGTGCCAGCAGCGACTTACAGGGGGCTAGGGAAAAACTGTTTTTT. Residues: CASSDLQGAREKLFF.

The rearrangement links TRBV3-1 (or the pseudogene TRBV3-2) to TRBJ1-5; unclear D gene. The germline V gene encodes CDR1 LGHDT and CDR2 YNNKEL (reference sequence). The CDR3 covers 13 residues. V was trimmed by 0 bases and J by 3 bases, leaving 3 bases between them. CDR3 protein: CASSQEDNQPQHF. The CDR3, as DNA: TGTGCCAGCAGCCAAGAGGACAATCAGCCCCAGCATTTT.

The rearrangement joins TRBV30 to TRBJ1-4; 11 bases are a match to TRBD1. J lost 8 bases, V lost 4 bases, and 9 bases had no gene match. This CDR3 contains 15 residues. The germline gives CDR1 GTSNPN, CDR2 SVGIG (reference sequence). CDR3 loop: CAWNSPGTGGEKLFF. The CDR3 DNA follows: TGTGCCTGGAACTCCCCCGGGACAGGGGGGGAAAAACTGTTTTTT.

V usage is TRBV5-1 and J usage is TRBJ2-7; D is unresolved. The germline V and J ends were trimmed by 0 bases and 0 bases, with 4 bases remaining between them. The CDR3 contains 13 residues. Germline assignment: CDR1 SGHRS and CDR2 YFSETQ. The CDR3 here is CASSLDFSYEQYF. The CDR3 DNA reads TGCGCCAGCAGCTTGGACTTCTCCTACGAGCAGTACTTC.

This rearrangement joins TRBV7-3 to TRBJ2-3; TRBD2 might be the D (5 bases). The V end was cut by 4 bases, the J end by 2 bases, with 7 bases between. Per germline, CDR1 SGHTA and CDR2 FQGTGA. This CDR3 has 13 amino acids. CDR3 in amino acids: CASSSGYTDTQYF. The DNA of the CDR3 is TGTGCCAGCAGCTCGGGATACACAGATACGCAGTATTTT.

CDR3 sequence (DNA): TGTGCCAGTAGTGGGCTAATGAACACTGAAGCTTTCTTT. Its protein product is CASSGLMNTEAFF. This rearrangement joins TRBV19 to TRBJ1-1; the D is unclear. The CDR3 is made up of 13 amino acids. Germline V gene data show CDR1 as LNHDA and CDR2 as SQIVND (reference sequence). V was cut by 5 bases and J by 0 bases, with 7 bases left in between.

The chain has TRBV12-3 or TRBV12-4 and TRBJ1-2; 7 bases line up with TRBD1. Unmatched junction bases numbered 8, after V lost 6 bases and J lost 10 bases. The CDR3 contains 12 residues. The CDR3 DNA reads TGTGCCAGCAGGGCAGGGGGAAGGAACTACACCTTC. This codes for CASRAGGRNYTF.

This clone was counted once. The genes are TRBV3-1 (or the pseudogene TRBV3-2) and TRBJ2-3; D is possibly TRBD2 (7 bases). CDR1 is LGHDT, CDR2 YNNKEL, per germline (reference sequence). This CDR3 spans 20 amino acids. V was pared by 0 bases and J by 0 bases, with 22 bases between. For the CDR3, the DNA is TGTGCCAGCAGCCAAGATTTCCGACGGAGGGGGGGCCCTAGCACAGATACGCAGTATTTT. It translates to CASSQDFRRRGGPSTDTQYF.

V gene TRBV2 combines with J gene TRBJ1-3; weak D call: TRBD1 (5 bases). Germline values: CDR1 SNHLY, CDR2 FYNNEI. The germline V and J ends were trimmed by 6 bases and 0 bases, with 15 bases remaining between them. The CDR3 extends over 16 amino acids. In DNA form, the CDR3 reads TGTGCCAGCAGCTACCGGGACGTCCCCTCTGGAAACACCATATATTTT. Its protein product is CASSYRDVPSGNTIYF.

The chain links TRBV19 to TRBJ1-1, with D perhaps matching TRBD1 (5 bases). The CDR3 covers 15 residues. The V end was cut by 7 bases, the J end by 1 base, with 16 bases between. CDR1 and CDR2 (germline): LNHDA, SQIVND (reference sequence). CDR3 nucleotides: TGTGCCAGTAAATCGGCACGGGGCCAGAACACTGAAGCTTTCTTT. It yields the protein CASKSARGQNTEAFF.